What follows are 24 T cell receptor beta chains derived from one specimen sequenced in a study of cytomegalovirus exposure and HLA in healthy donors. The PCR had 60 Vbeta and 13 Jbeta primers. Repertoires were generated with immunoSEQ multiplex PCR, while TCRdb's copy carries only in-frame clones and drops some. The table has under 100,000 clones, about three fifths seen once. The sequencing sample was made of PBMCs. These receptors all stem from a woman in her thirties in good health and CMV-seropositive.

The chain recombines TRBV4-1 with TRBJ1-5; D is perhaps TRBD1 (5 bases). Per the germline V gene, CDR1 is MGHRA and CDR2 is YSYEKL. Trimming removed 4 bases at V and 2 bases at J, with 12 bases between. The CDR3 length is 15 residues. Here the CDR3 DNA reads TGCGCCAGCAGCCCCCAGGGTATCGGCAATCAGCCCCAGCATTTT. It specifies CASSPQGIGNQPQHF.

This chain joins TRBV19 and TRBJ1-1; D gene ambiguous. The CDR3 loop spans 15 amino acids. V was pared by 4 bases and J by 1 base, with 13 bases between. Germline CDR1 reads LNHDA; CDR2 reads SQIVND (reference sequence). CDR3 sequence (DNA): TGTGCCAGTAGTAACCGACAATTTTCGAACACTGAAGCTTTCTTT. Translated: CASSNRQFSNTEAFF.

The V and J genes are TRBV6-5 and TRBJ1-2; 7 nucleotides line up with TRBD1. J was trimmed by 5 bases and V by 5 bases; bases with no gene match: 2. The germline CDR1 and CDR2 sequences are MNHEY and SVGAGI. The CDR3 is 12 amino acids. CDR3 sequence: CASSQGVYGYTF. DNA for the CDR3: TGTGCCAGCAGTCAGGGGGTATATGGCTACACCTTC.

The rearrangement uses TRBV9 and TRBJ1-2; 8 bases agree with TRBD1. Trimming at V came to 3 bases and at J to 0 bases, leaving 4 bases not matched to a gene. Germline assignment: CDR1 SGDLS and CDR2 YYNGEE. The CDR3 has 15 residues. The DNA of the CDR3 is TGTGCCAGCAGCGAGCGACAGGGGCCTAACTATGGCTACACCTTC. Translation: CASSERQGPNYGYTF.

In this sample, this clone turned up a few times. V is TRBV11-2 and J is TRBJ2-7; possibly TRBD2 for D (6 bases). This CDR3 is 15 amino acids long. The germline gives CDR1 SGHAT, CDR2 FQNNGV. V lost 4 bases, J lost 3 bases, and 16 bases lay in between. CDR3 amino acids: CASSSPGEAYYEQYF. Here the CDR3 DNA reads TGTGCCAGCAGCTCCCCGGGGGAAGCCTACTACGAGCAGTACTTC.

In this sample, this clone turned up a few times. This chain uses TRBV15 with TRBJ1-3, with TRBD1 identical over 9 bases. V lost 8 bases to trimming and J lost 4 bases; unmatched junction nucleotides: 6. CDR1 and CDR2 from the germline V gene are LNHNV and YYDKDF (reference sequence). The CDR3 runs to 14 residues. The CDR3 bases are TGTGCCACCTCCCTCACAGGGGGCGGAAACACCATATATTTT. Translating it yields CATSLTGGGNTIYF.

The chain combines TRBV7-2 with TRBJ2-3; the D gene is possibly TRBD2 (6 bases). Germline-derived CDR1 and CDR2 are SGHTA and FQGNSA. Trimming removed 1 base from V and 5 bases from J, with 10 bases in between. This CDR3 is 14 amino acids long. The CDR3 spells CASSLELALDTQYF. The CDR3 nucleotides read TGTGCCAGCAGCTTAGAACTAGCTTTAGATACGCAGTATTTT.

The V call is TRBV11-1, the J call TRBJ2-1; a possible D gene is TRBD2 (6 bases). Germline V CDR1 and CDR2: SGHAT, FQDESV (reference sequence). The CDR3 is 12 residues long. Between the trimmed V and J ends, which lost 5 bases and 14 bases, there was a span of 16 bases. CDR3 protein: CASSERREVEFF. The DNA for the CDR3 is TGTGCCAGCAGCGAGCGCAGGGAGGTAGAGTTCTTC.

The chain carries TRBV19 and TRBJ1-4, with D possibly being TRBD1 (6 bases). This CDR3 has 14 amino acids. V lost 4 bases to trimming and J lost 8 bases, with 14 bases between them. The germline V gene encodes CDR1 LNHDA and CDR2 SQIVND (reference sequence). CDR3 protein: CASSREQGREKLFF. As DNA, the CDR3 is TGTGCCAGTAGTAGGGAACAGGGAAGGGAAAAACTGTTTTTT.

The gene calls are TRBV21-1 and TRBJ2-4; the table gives TRBD1 as D, unverified against the DNA. TRBV21-1 is a pseudogene. There are 17 residues in the CDR3. CDR3 protein: CASSPGTGGKAKNIQYF. CDR3 nucleotides: TGTGCCAGCAGCCCCGGGACAGGGGGGAAAGCCAAAAACATTCAGTACTTC.

The count of this clone is one. The chain combines TRBV2 with TRBJ2-6; D is perhaps TRBD1 (5 bases). This CDR3 has 18 amino acids. CDR1 and CDR2 from the germline V gene are SNHLY and FYNNEI. V lost 8 bases, J lost 0 bases, and 20 bases lay in between. CDR3 amino acids: CASLTPTDNVSGANVLTF. As DNA, the CDR3 is TGTGCCAGCCTTACTCCGACAGACAACGTCTCTGGGGCCAACGTCCTGACTTTC. Using reference TRBV2 and TRBJ2-6 for the parts outside the CDR3, the full variable domain is EPEVTQTPSHQVTQMGQEVILRCVPISNHLYFYWYRQILGQKVEFLVSFYNNEISEKSEIFDDQFSVERPDGSNFTLKIRSTKLEDSAMYFCASLTPTDNVSGANVLTFGAGSRLTVL.

This sequence joins TRBV15 and TRBJ2-3; 11 bases are shared with TRBD2. This CDR3 spans 15 amino acids. CDR1 LNHNV and CDR2 YYDKDF come from the germline V gene (reference sequence). J gave up 7 bases and V 1 base, and 4 bases lay outside the gene matches. CDR3 amino acids: CATSRASGGLNTQYF. CDR3 coding DNA: TGTGCCACCAGCAGAGCTAGCGGGGGGCTCAATACGCAGTATTTT.

This clone was seen more than once but under ten times. Distinct nucleotide sequences in the sample also encode this CDR3. The chain links TRBV6-5 to TRBJ2-7; D possibly corresponds to TRBD1 (6 bases). CDR1 is MNHEY, CDR2 SVGAGI, per germline. V was pared by 9 bases and J by 1 base, with 13 bases between. This CDR3 comprises 13 residues. Here the CDR3 reads CASKQGRSYEQYF. As DNA, the CDR3 is TGTGCCAGTAAACAGGGTCGGTCCTACGAGCAGTACTTC.

The rearrangement links TRBV6-5 to TRBJ2-1; TRBD2 agrees at 10 bases. J was trimmed by 6 bases and V by 2 bases; bases with no gene match: 7. CDR3 length equals 16 residues. CDR1 MNHEY and CDR2 SVGAGI come from the germline V gene. The CDR3 region is CASSYSRLAGANEQFF. The CDR3 DNA follows: TGTGCCAGCAGTTACAGCCGCCTAGCGGGGGCCAATGAGCAGTTCTTC.

This clone was recorded a few times. The rearrangement links TRBV5-1 to TRBJ2-1; D possibly corresponds to TRBD1 (7 bases). This CDR3 has 15 residues. Looked up from germline, CDR1 is SGHRS and CDR2 is YFSETQ. V gave up 7 bases and J gave up 0 bases, with 14 bases separating them. CDR3: CASSRGDSSYNEQFF. CDR3 coding DNA: TGCGCCAGCTCCAGGGGGGACAGCTCCTACAATGAGCAGTTCTTC.

Concerning this clone: This specimen includes other DNA sequences encoding the same CDR3. The chain is built from TRBV5-1 and TRBJ1-2; weak D call: TRBD1 (6 bases). Trimming removed 0 bases from V and 8 bases from J, with 11 bases in between. Germline V gives CDR1 SGHRS, CDR2 YFSETQ. The CDR3 contains 13 residues. The CDR3 DNA reads TGCGCCAGCAGCTTGGGGACAGTCTACGGCTACACCTTC. This encodes CASSLGTVYGYTF.

The chain uses TRBV6-6 and TRBJ2-7, with D perhaps matching TRBD1 (8 bases). CDR1 is MNHNY, CDR2 SVGAGI, per germline (reference sequence). Trimming cost V 4 bases and J 3 bases, with 13 bases left between them. The CDR3 has 14 amino acids. The CDR3 loop reads CASSSTGEGYEQYF. The CDR3 DNA reads as TGTGCCAGCAGTTCGACAGGGGAGGGCTACGAGCAGTACTTC.

This clone was seen a single time. This rearrangement joins TRBV6-5 to TRBJ2-7, with D possibly being TRBD1 (6 bases). Trimming took 0 bases from V and 3 from J, leaving 15 bases between them. This CDR3 is built from 16 residues. Germline CDR1 reads MNHEY; CDR2 reads SVGAGI. The CDR3 loop reads CASSYSRQVYGYEQYF. In DNA, the CDR3 is TGTGCCAGCAGTTACTCGAGACAGGTTTACGGCTACGAGCAGTACTTC.

The rearrangement joins TRBV7-8 to TRBJ2-2, with TRBD2 matching over 10 bases. Germline values: CDR1 SGHVS, CDR2 FQNEAQ. J gave up 7 bases and V 5 bases, and 4 bases lay outside the gene matches. CDR3 length equals 14 residues. The CDR3 reads CASSPIAGGGELFF. The CDR3 nucleotides read TGTGCCAGCAGCCCCATAGCGGGGGGCGGGGAGCTGTTTTTT.

The chain employs TRBV30 and TRBJ1-1; D possibly corresponds to TRBD1 (6 bases). Between the trimmed V and J ends, which lost 5 bases and 1 base, there was a span of 14 bases. This CDR3 region has 14 residues. Germline CDR1 reads GTSNPN; CDR2 reads SVGIG (reference sequence). The CDR3 bases are TGTGCCTGGGAGAAGGGACATAAGAACACTGAAGCTTTCTTT. This translates into CAWEKGHKNTEAFF.

This clone occurred a few times. This chain links TRBV11-3 with TRBJ1-1; perhaps TRBD1 as D (5 bases). Germline CDR1 SGHNT, CDR2 YENEEA. The V end lost 5 bases, the J end lost 5 bases, and 9 bases lay between the germline ends. There are 12 residues in the CDR3. CDR3 DNA: TGTGCCAGCAGCCGGGGGGATACTGAAGCTTTCTTT. It translates to CASSRGDTEAFF.

This clone was counted between two and nine times. The chain links TRBV4-3 to TRBJ1-4, with TRBD1 as a possible D gene (5 bases). Trimming removed 2 bases at V and 2 bases at J, with 15 bases between. This CDR3 has 17 residues. Germline V CDR1 and CDR2: LGHNA, YSLEER. For the CDR3, the DNA is TGCGCCAGCAGCCAAACAGGAGGGGTAGCGACTAATGAAAAACTGTTTTTT. Encoded protein: CASSQTGGVATNEKLFF.

The V gene is TRBV10-3, the J gene TRBJ1-6; a weak D match, TRBD1 (5 bases). The V end was cut by 6 bases, the J end by 0 bases, with 18 bases between. Germline-derived CDR1 and CDR2 are ENHRY and SYGVKD. This CDR3 has 18 residues. In DNA form, the CDR3 reads TGTGCCATCAGCCAAACAGGCTCTTTAAACTCCTATAATTCACCCCTCCACTTT. The encoded protein is CAISQTGSLNSYNSPLHF.

The J gene is TRBJ2-7, the V gene TRBV19; TRBD1 is a possible D gene (6 bases). Germline-derived CDR1 and CDR2 are LNHDA and SQIVND (reference sequence). The CDR3 runs 16 residues. The ends were cut back, 2 bases at V and 0 bases at J, with 14 bases in the middle. The CDR3, as DNA: TGTGCCAGTAGTATAACCAGACAGGCTAGCTCCTACGAGCAGTACTTC. This sequence encodes CASSITRQASSYEQYF.